These T cell receptor beta chains were read from a single sample in a study of T cells in Graves' hyperthyroidism and ophthalmopathy. One entry per CDR3 protein results from TCRdb running MiXCR on the multiplex PCR reads. The sample lists 600,000 or so distinct CDR3 sequences; about half were seen once. Input material: peripheral blood or thyroid tissue (not recorded which). The receptors were gathered from a woman under 30 with Graves' hyperthyroidism. CDR3s include the opening cysteine and the closing phenylalanine or tryptophan. D genes are given only for firm matches. Part of the rows lack a size; the others show once, few, many or a class for expanded clones.

>TRBV29-1|.|.|TRBJ1-2
CSLPQYHGYTF
TGCAGCTTACCCCAGTATCATGGCTACACCTTC
>TRBV12-3/TRBV12-4|.|.|TRBJ1-5
CASSFREGFSQPQHF
TGTGCCAGCAGTTTCAGGGAGGGGTTTAGTCAGCCCCAGCATTTT
>TRBV7-2|TRBD2|few|TRBJ2-5
CASSLDSGAQETQYF
TGTGCCAGCAGCTTAGACAGCGGGGCTCAAGAGACCCAGTACTTC
>TRBV7-9|TRBD1|many|TRBJ1-2
CASSFLDRIYGYTF
TGTGCCAGCAGCTTTCTGGACAGGATCTATGGCTACACCTTC
>TRBV7-9|TRBD1|many|TRBJ1-5
CASSSTGDQPQHF
TGTGCCAGCAGCTCAACAGGGGATCAGCCCCAGCATTTT
>TRBV6-1|.|.|TRBJ1-6
CASRATRENSPLHF
TGTGCCAGCAGGGCGACTAGGGAGAATTCACCCCTCCACTTT
>TRBV2|TRBD1|.|TRBJ2-7
CASKDRGSGQYF
TGTGCCAGCAAGGACAGGGGAAGCGGGCAGTACTTC
>TRBV19|TRBD2|.|TRBJ2-6
CASSTRGDGGAGANVLTF
TGTGCCAGTAGTACCCGGGGGGACGGAGGGGCTGGGGCCAACGTCCTGACTTTC
>TRBV6-6|.|.|TRBJ2-2
CASSYSIPYTGELFF
TGTGCCAGCAGTTACTCGATTCCGTACACCGGGGAGCTGTTTTTT
>TRBV13|TRBD2|.|TRBJ2-2
CASSLGAGGNTGELFF
TGTGCCAGCAGCTTAGGAGCGGGAGGAAACACCGGGGAGCTGTTTTTT
>TRBV10-3|.|many|TRBJ1-2
CAIRTAANYGYTF
TGTGCCATACGGACAGCCGCTAACTATGGCTACACCTTC
>TRBV24-1|.|.|TRBJ2-7
CATSDQEQYF
TGTGCCACCAGTGATCAGGAGCAGTACTTC
>TRBV10-3|TRBD1|many|TRBJ1-1
CAIRGDRVTEAFF
TGTGCCATCAGGGGGGACAGGGTCACTGAAGCTTTCTTT
>TRBV24-1|TRBD1|many|TRBJ1-2
CATSDATGGSYYGYTF
TGTGCCACCAGTGATGCGACAGGGGGCAGTTACTATGGCTACACCTTC
>TRBV16|.|.|TRBJ1-2
CASSQSPSGGYTF
TGTGCCAGCAGCCAATCCCCGTCGGGAGGCTACACCTTC
>TRBV2|.|many|TRBJ1-3
CASTVQGGGNTIYF
TGTGCCAGCACCGTACAGGGAGGAGGAAACACCATATATTTT
>TRBV15|.|many|TRBJ1-2
CATSRDRGGYTF
TGTGCCACCAGCAGGGACAGAGGCGGCTACACCTTC
>TRBV7-3|.|few|TRBJ1-1
CASSQGGFRTEAFF
TGTGCCAGCAGCCAAGGCGGCTTCCGCACTGAAGCTTTCTTT
>TRBV12-5|.|once|TRBJ2-6
CASGLRVSGANVLTF
TGTGCTAGTGGTTTGAGGGTTTCTGGGGCCAACGTCCTGACTTTC
>TRBV7-2|.|few|TRBJ1-5
CASSLGGGNSNQPQHF
TGTGCCAGCAGCTTAGGGGGGGGTAACAGCAATCAGCCCCAGCATTTT
>TRBV7-9|TRBD1|.|TRBJ2-2
CASSLVPGTGVAGELFF
TGTGCCAGCAGCTTAGTTCCGGGGACAGGGGTCGCCGGGGAGCTGTTTTTT
>TRBV2|.|once|TRBJ1-2
CARDSGASGYTF
TGTGCTAGAGATTCAGGGGCAAGTGGCTACACCTTC
>TRBV24-1|.|.|TRBJ1-2
CAREDRSYGYTF
TGTGCTAGAGAGGACAGAAGCTATGGCTACACCTTC
>TRBV7-9|TRBD2|.|TRBJ2-7
CASSLASGVYEQYF
TGTGCCAGCAGCTTGGCTAGCGGGGTATACGAGCAGTACTTC
>TRBV5-1|.|many|TRBJ2-7
CASSLDVEGIVVF
TGCGCCAGCAGCTTGGACGTTGAAGGGATCGTCGTCTTC
>TRBV12-5|TRBD1|.|TRBJ2-7
CASGLVLFGQGKRERYEQYF
TGTGCTAGTGGTTTGGTTCTATTTGGACAGGGCAAACGGGAGAGATACGAGCAGTACTTC
>TRBV14|.|.|TRBJ1-2
CASSLGLFGGYTF
TGTGCCAGCAGTCTCGGACTGTTTGGCGGCTACACCTTC
>TRBV7-6|.|.|TRBJ2-7
CACSVDGAGYEQYF
TGTGCCTGCAGCGTGGATGGTGCGGGTTACGAGCAGTACTTC
>TRBV10-3|.|.|TRBJ1-6
CAISRSGLDNSPLHF
TGTGCCATCAGTCGGTCCGGATTAGATAATTCACCCCTCCACTTT
>TRBV24-1|.|.|TRBJ1-5
CATSDLQGHQPQHF
TGTGCCACCAGTGATTTGCAGGGTCATCAGCCCCAGCATTTT
>TRBV29-1|.|many|TRBJ2-2
CSVGGIVNTGELFF
TGCAGCGTTGGCGGGATAGTGAACACCGGGGAGCTGTTTTTT
>TRBV7-9|.|few|TRBJ2-7
CASSLELAGDEQYF
TGTGCCAGCAGCTTGGAACTAGCCGGGGACGAGCAGTACTTC